A single T cell receptor beta chain is shown here with its context. Its binding antigen is unknown. No base qualities exist here, and no much larger clone lies one base off it. The cohort consisted of some 730 healthy bone marrow donors. Cohort members were all nominally healthy when sampled, although unrecorded immune exposures were likely present. The donor was CMV seronegative and was included in the group of about 350 seronegative cohort members. A peripheral blood sample was collected from each donor, and TCR beta sequencing was performed on peripheral blood mononuclear cells. Genomic DNA extraction from the blood cell samples was performed with the Qiagen DNeasy Blood Extraction Kit. Library creation used the immunoSEQ multiplex PCR assay. The multiplex PCR relied on a mix of 60 forward primers for TCR Vbeta segments and 13 reverse primers for TCR Jbeta segments. A multiplex PCR assay on genomic DNA amplified the CDR3 region of rearranged TCR beta genes. On the Illumina HiSeq System, the amplified TCR beta libraries were sequenced as 87-base-pair reads. The authors' pipeline ran thus. Across the 700 or so repertoires, a later analysis counted tens of millions of unique TCR beta chains, 9 million to 14 million of which were shared by at least two donors. A nearest-neighbor algorithm error-corrected the raw reads and collapsed the reads into unique sequences, merging closely related sequences to remove PCR and sequencing errors. CDR3 sequences were aligned to IMGT reference sequences to assign V, D and J gene segments. For a sequence to be retained, a match of at least six nucleotides to both a V gene segment and a J gene segment was required. A rearrangement counted as productive if the CDR3 had no stop codons and remained in frame with V and J, and every other rearrangement counted as non-productive. Following IMGT convention, CDR3 was defined as the stretch from the second conserved V-encoded cysteine to the conserved J-encoded phenylalanine. Sequences without an unambiguous match to a single V gene segment were excluded from the earlier analysis of about 600 of the donors. In an earlier analysis of 500 to 750 of the donors, V segments were called functional above 56.7% productive rearrangements and were called segregating when the between-donor standard deviation exceeded 5%. A statistical classification framework was built to diagnose cytomegalovirus status from the catalog of TCR beta chain sequences. In a later analysis, V and J genes were assigned by comparing TCR nucleotide sequences against IMGT/GENE-DB human TR gene sequences. A later analysis assigned CDR3 sequences and most-parsimonious VDJ recombination scenarios with the TCRdist pipeline. In a later analysis, every TCR beta chain was defined by the combination of its CDR3 amino acid sequence and its V-gene family, and reads without a unique V-gene family were dropped. To address suspected cross-contamination and a sequencing artifact, a later analysis removed roughly 640 highly shared, low-generation-probability nucleotide sequences. In a later analysis, a clonal expansion index for each public chain was calculated from normalized within-repertoire ranks of inferred template counts. A later analysis computed generation probabilities with a VDJ recombination model fitted to out-of-frame rearrangements, and checked the results against IGoR. Hypergeometric tests were used in a later analysis to score TCR-TCR, TCR-HLA and TCR-CMV co-occurrence, with a repertoire-size bias correction applied to the TCR pairs. A later analysis estimated false discovery rates by permuting HLA or CMV assignments 20 times. In a later analysis, co-occurring TCRs were grouped using DBSCAN, and TCRdist sequence similarity was added for clustering within HLA-allele-positive subsets. Repertoires with fewer than 30,000 or more than 120,000 public chains, plus five repertoires with anomalous nucleotide sharing, were excluded from co-occurrence clustering. As stored in TCRdb, this immuneACCESS dataset retains in-frame rearrangements with V and J assigned. A fraction of the clones does not appear; measured against another copy, unresolved V genes explain less than half of the discrepancy, and the remainder lacks a known reason. V and J calls plus clone size are reproduced from that table; the DNA served to infer D and trimming. A total of approximately 74,000 clones appear in this sample, more than 80% of them only once. The top ten clonotypes cover roughly 2.9% of the sample.

The data originate from a study of cytomegalovirus exposure and HLA in healthy donors (TCRdb year 2017). A note on the overall study: According to an earlier analysis of a few hundred of the donors, about 179 million T cells yielded 90 million to 130 million unique TCR beta sequences and roughly 280 Gb of sequence data. An early release covering around 630 HLA-typed donors comprised roughly 300 gigabases of sequencing data and around 80 million unique TCR sequences. Of the approximately 400 genotyped donors, over 65% fell in the genetic ancestry cluster associated with self-reported Caucasian donors. The study aimed to test whether signatures of past pathogen exposure could be identified by cataloging public T cell receptors. The study used immunosequencing to profile the T cell repertoires of approximately 640 subjects and linked those repertoires to cytomegalovirus serostatus. Along with the roughly 700-subject first cohort, a separate validation cohort of 120 different subjects was used. The study combined high-throughput TCR immunosequencing, statistical association of individual TCRs with disease status, and machine learning to predict cytomegalovirus infection status. A later analysis re-analyzed previously published TCR beta repertoires from 500 to 700 donors and added high-resolution HLA genotyping to study TCR occurrence patterns. In the later analysis, no new phenotypic data were used to find candidate immune exposures; instead, reliance was placed on TCR beta sequences and their occurrence across donors. To decide whether each TCR beta V gene segment behaved as functional or pseudogenic, an earlier analysis of some 600 of the donors relied on high-throughput TCR beta sequencing. Donor age, sex, ethnicity and CMV serostatus were collected together with the repertoire data. In a later genetic analysis, genome-wide SNP genotypes for about three fifths of the roughly 670 donors were used, and that subset was treated as a discovery cohort. All discovery cohort repertoires had been generated using a single sequencing platform. HLA typing covered class I and class II loci at four-digit resolution. Typing coverage varied by locus: roughly 629-640 donors for A, B, C, DRB1 and DQB1; approximately 560 for DQA1; nearly 610 for DPA1; around 490 for DPB1. Five DR-DQ haplotypes were treated as single units for association and clustering because of strong linkage in the cohort. Among about 410 genotyped donors of the cohort, an average of about 220,000 unique TCR beta nucleotide sequences was sequenced per donor, of which roughly 18% were non-productive.

The CDR3 numbers 18 residues from cysteine through phenylalanine. The sequence is cut down to CDR3 DNA, 54 bases in frame from base 1. Based on the germline V gene (reference sequence), the CDR1 and CDR2 sequences are LNHDA and SQIVND. The junction shows trimming of 7 bases on V and 0 bases on J, and the gene matches do not reach 15 bases of it. The full study reports these points: A few of the identified cytomegalovirus-associated TCR beta chains were confirmed in vitro to be specific for cytomegalovirus antigens. When HLA alleles, especially DR and DQ, strongly co-occurred, TCR associations were difficult to assign to individual alleles. Compared with the approximately 600-donor mean, donors in an Asian-associated ancestry cluster had fewer N-insertions in productive TCRs, according to a later genetic analysis. According to a later analysis, most CMV-associated TCR beta chains appeared to be HLA-restricted, and the HLA associations seemed to be driven largely by CMV exposure. The authors suggested that the approach could potentially be extended to other disease states and immunological phenotypes. Because counts were too low, more than 15 rarely observed V segments, including chromosome 9 orphons, were excluded from the earlier analysis of about 500 of the donors. CMV serostatus was the only immune exposure information available for the cohort. In the study, 164 TCR beta chains were listed as associated with cytomegalovirus. A group of highly shared sequence variants was considered likely to be a technical artifact of the sequencing pipeline. Because some donors lacked HLA typing at each locus, the association tests relied only on the typed subset. Only TCR beta chains were sequenced in this cohort, and the absence of alpha or paired-chain data limited detectable features. An earlier analysis of some 560 of the donors showed that most TCR beta V segments appeared in productive rearrangements either about 87% or about 30% of the time, which broadly matched IMGT annotations. A further reported finding was that TCR beta sequences accurately predicted the HLA-A and HLA-B alleles for most subjects in the first cohort. While some public TCRs were present in many individuals, most TCR sequences turned up only very rarely across donors. The presence/absence analyses assumed that sequencing depth was roughly uniform across donors, and that assumption may not be true. Cytomegalovirus status was reported to be diagnosed by the classifier with high specificity and sensitivity in both the original and validation cohorts. The 87-base-pair reads could not distinguish some IMGT-functional V segments, including TRBV6-2 and TRBV6-3, so those segments were excluded. In a later analysis, HLA-associated TCR beta chains were found to be more clonally expanded and to have lower generation probabilities than equally common non-associated chains. A later analysis associated 15,000 or so TCR beta sequences with specific HLA alleles at a false discovery rate of 0.05. V-gene and J-gene trimming of TCR beta chains was associated with a missense DCLRE1C variant in a later genetic analysis, and the association was replicated in an independent cohort. Correlated functional status among segregating V segments might reflect linkage disequilibrium, but an unknown experimental factor could not be ruled out. In a later analysis, TCR association rates were found to vary across HLA loci, with the most associated TCRs seen for DRB1 alleles and the fewest for HLA-C alleles. A later analysis reported that several top co-occurrence clusters appeared linked to parvovirus B19, influenza, CMV and Epstein-Barr virus.

The rearranged chain carries TRBV19 and TRBJ1-3, and TRBD1 matches 7 of the central bases. This TCR was sampled from a woman aged 25 to 39 in good health and CMV-seronegative. Material: PBMCs. The CDR3 protein sequence reads: CASKRLGGTLSSGNTIYF. The sequenced DNA: TGTGCCAGTAAACGCCTAGGGGGCACCCTTAGCTCTGGAAACACCATATATTTT. The entire variable domain, with the stretches around the CDR3 drawn from the reference TRBV19 and TRBJ1-3 proteins, is DGGITQSPKYLFRKEGQNVTLSCEQNLNHDAMYWYRQDPGQGLRLIYYSQIVNDFQKGDIAEGYSVSREKKESFPLTVTSAQKNPTAFYLCASKRLGGTLSSGNTIYFGEGSWLTVV.